The 20 T cell receptor beta chains reported below all come from one sample, sequenced in a study of blood T cells in healthy people across ages. Combining a sample-barcoded 5' primer with a J-beta primer mix, a second PCR ran for roughly 6 to 12 cycles. MiXCR, applied by TCRdb to the 5' RACE reads, yields one record per CDR3 protein. The profile shows about 840,000 distinct CDR3 sequences, roughly 29% of them singletons. The same sample was also studied in work on T cells of mothers and their children.

The sample consisted of blood. These receptors came from a woman between 40 and 55 years old in good health.

The gene calls are TRBV20-1 and TRBJ2-7, with TRBD1 matching over 7 bases. The CDR3 spans 13 residues. Germline trimming cut 4 bases from V and 5 bases from J; bases unmatched to any gene: 8. CDR1 and CDR2 (germline): DFQATT, SNEGSKA (reference sequence). CDR3 amino acids: CSAIDRAGHEQYF. Written as DNA, the CDR3 is TGCAGTGCTATCGACAGGGCAGGCCACGAGCAGTACTTC.

The rearrangement links TRBV7-9 to TRBJ1-1; D is uncertain. V was trimmed by 5 bases and J by 0 bases, leaving 13 bases between them. The germline V gene has CDR1 SEHNR and CDR2 FQNEAQ (reference sequence). CDR3 length: 15 residues. The DNA of the CDR3 is TGTGCCAGCAGCGATACTTGGGTGTTGAACACTGAAGCTTTCTTT. Protein product: CASSDTWVLNTEAFF.

This clonotype was detected only a few times. The chain has TRBV6-5 and TRBJ2-3; 8 nucleotides align to TRBD1. This CDR3 contains 16 residues. CDR1 is MNHEY and CDR2 is SVGAGI in the germline V gene. The J segment lost 3 bases and the V segment lost 6 bases, leaving 11 bases of the junction unmatched. The CDR3 DNA is TGTGCCAGCAGATCACGGACAGGGTTCATGACAGATACGCAGTATTTT. It is translated as CASRSRTGFMTDTQYF.

This chain links TRBV3-1 with TRBJ1-2; unclear D gene. V was clipped by 2 bases and J by 6 bases, with 7 bases between them. CDR1 is LGHDT and CDR2 is YNNKEL in the germline V gene (reference sequence). The CDR3 spans 12 residues. CDR3 region: CASSQNPNGYTF. In nucleotides, the CDR3 is TGTGCCAGCAGCCAAAACCCGAATGGCTACACCTTC.

The chain combines TRBV9 with TRBJ2-7, with unresolved D. The V end lost 1 base, the J end lost 7 bases, and 12 bases lay between the germline ends. The CDR3 has 13 amino acids. The germline gives CDR1 SGDLS, CDR2 YYNGEE. CDR3 bases: TGTGCCAGCAGCGTATCCAGGTTTGGAGAGCAGTACTTC. This sequence encodes CASSVSRFGEQYF.

The sample holds a few counts of this clonotype. The chain carries TRBV28 and TRBJ2-7; TRBD1 aligns across 9 bases. This CDR3 is 13 amino acids long. Unmatched junction bases numbered 5, after V lost 6 bases and J lost 5 bases. Germline CDR1 and CDR2: MDHEN and SYDVKM. CDR3 sequence: CASRPTGGNEQYF. The CDR3 nucleotides read TGTGCCAGCAGGCCGACAGGGGGAAACGAGCAGTACTTC.

This clonotype showed up just a few times. This chain joins TRBV5-5 and TRBJ1-1, with D unresolved. Germline assignment: CDR1 SGHKS and CDR2 YYEKEE (reference sequence). This CDR3 region has 14 residues. V gave up 4 bases and J gave up 10 bases, with 20 bases separating them. The CDR3 protein is CASSPRAPEVGAFF. CDR3 sequence (DNA): TGTGCCAGCAGCCCGAGGGCCCCGGAGGTAGGAGCTTTCTTT.

In its sample, this clonotype was seen many times. The chain has TRBV27 and TRBJ1-1; D is possibly TRBD1 (6 bases). Trimming stripped 3 bases from V and 6 bases from J, with 14 bases between. From germline, CDR1 is MNHEY and CDR2 SMNVEV (reference sequence). The CDR3 has 14 residues. This CDR3 is CASSFSGAFAEAFF. The CDR3 DNA is TGTGCCAGCAGTTTCTCAGGGGCTTTTGCTGAAGCTTTCTTT.

This clonotype has ten or more counts. The V and J genes are TRBV5-1 and TRBJ2-7, with TRBD2 as a possible D gene (7 bases). In germline, CDR1 is SGHRS, CDR2 YFSETQ. Trimming removed 5 bases from V and 2 bases from J, with 17 bases in between. This CDR3 has 15 amino acids. CDR3 sequence reads: CASSQGGGRTYEQYF. As DNA, the CDR3 is TGCGCCAGCAGTCAGGGAGGGGGTCGGACCTACGAGCAGTACTTC.

This clonotype occurred many times. The chain carries TRBV3-1 and TRBJ2-7; the D gene is possibly TRBD1 (5 bases). Trimming removed 1 base from V and 7 bases from J, with 11 bases in between. The CDR3 runs to 13 residues. The germline CDR1 and CDR2 sequences are LGHDT and YNNKEL (reference sequence). CDR3 sequence reads: CASSQAGKGEQYF. In DNA, the CDR3 is TGTGCCAGCAGCCAAGCGGGCAAGGGGGAGCAGTACTTC.

The chain joins TRBV4-3 to TRBJ1-1, with TRBD1 identical over 8 bases. The CDR3 totals 16 residues. In germline, CDR1 is LGHNA, CDR2 YSLEER. V shed 2 bases and J 1 base; nucleotides not matched to a gene: 6. DNA of the CDR3: TGCGCCAGCAGCCAACGTCCCGGGACAGGGAACACTGAAGCTTTCTTT. This sequence encodes CASSQRPGTGNTEAFF.

This clonotype came up many times. The chain uses TRBV28 and TRBJ2-1; D is possibly TRBD2 (6 bases). The V end lost 5 bases, the J end lost 1 base, and 9 bases lay between the germline ends. Germline V CDR1 and CDR2: MDHEN, SYDVKM. The CDR3 is 14 residues long. In DNA, the CDR3 is TGTGCCAGCAGTCCCCGGGGGTCCTACAATGAGCAGTTCTTC. Translated: CASSPRGSYNEQFF.

This clonotype was found many times. The chain has TRBV7-3 and TRBJ2-7; D uncertain. V dropped 4 bases and J dropped 4 bases, with 11 bases sitting between them. CDR3 size: 13 residues. Germline CDR1 reads SGHTA; CDR2 reads FQGTGA. CDR3 sequence reads: CASSSGREYEQYF. CDR3 nucleotides: TGTGCCAGCAGCTCAGGAAGGGAATACGAGCAGTACTTC.

The V gene is TRBV28, the J gene TRBJ2-7, with 8 bases fitting TRBD1. The CDR3 sequence is 15 residues long. Trimming took 6 bases from V and 2 from J; bases not matched to a gene: 9. The germline V gene encodes CDR1 MDHEN and CDR2 SYDVKM. The CDR3 reads CASRGGTGLAYEQYF. CDR3 nucleotide sequence: TGTGCCAGCAGAGGCGGGACAGGACTTGCCTACGAGCAGTACTTC.

CDR3 loop: CASSLKYRTF. The DNA of the CDR3 is TGTGCCAGCAGTCTCAAATACCGGACTTTC. V and J are TRBV7-2 and TRBJ2-6; no clear D. The CDR3 is 10 amino acids. Germline CDR1 and CDR2: SGHTA and FQGNSA. V lost 6 bases to trimming and J lost 18 bases, with 12 bases between them. The whole variable domain, remainder taken from reference TRBV7-2 and TRBJ2-6, is GAGVSQSPSNKVTEKGKDVELRCDPISGHTALYWYRQSLGQGLEFLIYFQGNSAPDKSGLPSDRFSAERTGGSVSTLTIQRTQQEDSAVYLCASSLKYRTFGAGSRLTVL.

The V gene is TRBV11-2, the J gene TRBJ1-1; 9 nucleotides line up with TRBD1. Per the germline V gene, CDR1 is SGHAT and CDR2 is FQNNGV. The V gene end was trimmed by 5 bases and the J gene end by 0 bases; junction bases not matched to a gene: 10. This CDR3 has 17 residues. The CDR3 DNA sequence: TGTGCCAGCAGCCCAGGACCGGGACAGGGAATGAACACTGAAGCTTTCTTT. As protein: CASSPGPGQGMNTEAFF.

This chain links TRBV7-9 with TRBJ1-1; unclear D gene. The CDR3 extends over 14 amino acids. V shed 0 bases and J shed 7 bases, with 12 bases lying between them. Germline V gene sequence: CDR1 SEHNR, CDR2 FQNEAQ (reference sequence). The CDR3 sequence: CASSLALSSGEAFF. The CDR3, as DNA: TGTGCCAGCAGCTTAGCTCTATCGTCAGGTGAAGCTTTCTTT.

The chain has TRBV5-1 and TRBJ2-2; weak D call: TRBD1 (5 bases). The germline V gene encodes CDR1 SGHRS and CDR2 YFSETQ. V lost 0 bases and J lost 4, with 7 bases in between. This CDR3 contains 14 residues. This CDR3 reads CASSLDDSTGELFF. CDR3 nucleotide sequence: TGCGCCAGCAGCTTGGATGACAGCACCGGGGAGCTGTTTTTT. The whole variable domain, remainder taken from reference TRBV5-1 and TRBJ2-2, is KAGVTQTPRYLIKTRGQQVTLSCSPISGHRSVSWYQQTPGQGLQFLFEYFSETQRNKGNFPGRFSGRQFSNSRSEMNVSTLELGDSALYLCASSLDDSTGELFFGEGSRLTVL.

At least ten counts were recorded for this clonotype. CDR3 in DNA: TGTGCCAGCAGCAGAAGAGGGGACAACTACGAGCAGTACTTC. The encoded protein is CASSRRGDNYEQYF. The chain combines TRBV7-9 with TRBJ2-7, with D perhaps TRBD1 (6 bases). V lost 5 bases and J lost 3, with 14 bases in between. CDR3 length: 14 residues. CDR1 and CDR2 from the germline V gene are SEHNR and FQNEAQ (reference sequence).

The chain is built from TRBV5-8 and TRBJ1-1; 7 bases map to TRBD1. In germline, CDR1 is SGHTS, CDR2 YDEGEE. The V segment lost 4 bases and the J segment 3 bases; nucleotides outside the gene matches: 6. This CDR3 comprises 14 residues. Here the CDR3 reads CASSIGTVDTEAFF. The CDR3 bases are TGTGCCAGCAGCATCGGGACAGTGGACACTGAAGCTTTCTTT.